A single sample is the source of the 27 T cell receptor beta chains below, sequenced in a study of CD8 T cells in Susac syndrome. Reverse transcription used roughly 0.5 to 1 ug RNA and random hexamers. TCRdb recomputed calls from the immunoSEQ multiplex PCR reads with MiXCR, one row per CDR3 protein. Among some 120,000 distinct CDR3 sequences listed, about 95% were seen once. Sequencing was carried out using CD4+ T cells from PBMCs. Receptors originate from a human donor with multiple sclerosis.

The V and J genes are TRBV30 and TRBJ2-7, with D perhaps TRBD1 or TRBD2 (5 bases each). Trimming cost V 2 bases and J 4 bases, with 21 bases left between them. Looked up from germline, CDR1 is GTSNPN and CDR2 is SVGIG (reference sequence). The CDR3 covers 16 residues. The CDR3 here is CAWSKIPGPSSYEQYF. CDR3 in DNA: TGTGCCTGGAGTAAGATTCCGGGACCCAGTTCTTACGAGCAGTACTTC.

The V gene is TRBV19, the J gene TRBJ2-7, with 9 bases that match TRBD1. The length of the CDR3 is 15 residues. The germline V gene has CDR1 LNHDA and CDR2 SQIVND (reference sequence). Germline trimming cut 4 bases from V and 2 bases from J; bases unmatched to any gene: 6. For the CDR3, the DNA is TGTGCCAGTAGTAAGCCGACAGGGGGGACCTACGAGCAGTACTTC. This encodes CASSKPTGGTYEQYF.

The chain is built from TRBV13 and TRBJ2-7; TRBD1 might be the D (5 bases). This CDR3 has 17 residues. Germline V gene data show CDR1 as PRHDT and CDR2 as FYEKMQ (reference sequence). The V and J ends lost 4 bases and 0 bases respectively, with 19 bases between them. As DNA, the CDR3 is TGTGCCAGCAGCTCCTCCGGCCTCGGACAAATCTCCTACGAGCAGTACTTC. Protein sequence: CASSSSGLGQISYEQYF.

The chain is built from TRBV6-2 or TRBV6-3 and TRBJ2-6, with D unresolved. Per the germline V gene, CDR1 is MNHEY and CDR2 is SVGEGT. Trimming took off 4 bases at V and 0 bases at J, with 16 bases between the two ends. The length of the CDR3 is 18 residues. The CDR3 region is CASSLTSSLRSGANVLTF. The CDR3 nucleotides are TGTGCCAGCAGTTTGACCTCTTCCTTACGCTCTGGGGCCAACGTCCTGACTTTC.

This chain uses TRBV25-1 with TRBJ2-1; D assignment may be TRBD1 or TRBD2 (5 bases each). Trimming pared 4 bases from V and 9 bases from J, leaving 19 bases between. This CDR3 region has 15 residues. Germline loops: CDR1 MGHDK, CDR2 SYGVNS. Written as DNA, the CDR3 is TGTGCCAGCAGTGCCGGGACGGCTCCGGGTGGTGAGCAGTTCTTC. Translated: CASSAGTAPGGEQFF. The whole variable domain, remainder taken from reference TRBV25-1 and TRBJ2-1, is EADIYQTPRYLVIGTGKKITLECSQTMGHDKMYWYQQDPGMELHLIHYSYGVNSTEKGDLSSESTVSRIRTEHFPLTLESARPSHTSQYLCASSAGTAPGGEQFFGPGTRLTVL.

This clonotype showed up just once. The CDR3 DNA reads as TGTGCCAGCAGGGAGGGCGGGAGAGGTTCGGGCGAGCAGTACTTC. Its protein product is CASREGGRGSGEQYF. V is TRBV5-4 and J is TRBJ2-7, with 7 bases fitting TRBD2. This CDR3 is built from 15 residues. The germline CDR1 and CDR2 sequences are SGHNT and YYREEE (reference sequence). The junction had 14 bases not matched to a gene; V was cut back by 5 bases and J by 6 bases.

The gene calls are TRBV5-6 and TRBJ2-1; tentative D call: TRBD1 (7 bases). Germline-derived CDR1 and CDR2 are SGHDT and YYEEEE. CDR3 length equals 16 residues. Trimming pared 3 bases from V and 7 bases from J, leaving 20 bases between. CDR3 sequence (DNA): TGTGCCAGCAGCTCCCTAAAGGCAGGGGGGCGGAATGAGCAGTTCTTC. It specifies CASSSLKAGGRNEQFF.

The rearrangement joins TRBV7-3 to TRBJ2-2; D call uncertain. V was trimmed by 6 bases and J by 6 bases, leaving 11 bases between them. CDR3 length: 13 residues. Germline V gene data show CDR1 as SGHTA and CDR2 as FQGTGA. The CDR3, as DNA: TGTGCCAGCAGTAGCTTAATGGCCGGGGAGCTGTTTTTT. It codes for CASSSLMAGELFF.

The chain recombines TRBV7-2 with TRBJ2-7, with a weak D call TRBD2 (6 bases). The CDR3 is made up of 15 amino acids. The germline V gene encodes CDR1 SGHTA and CDR2 FQGNSA. V was pared by 6 bases and J by 0 bases, with 15 bases between. The CDR3 spells CASRIGGNPSYEQYF. CDR3 DNA: TGTGCCAGCAGGATTGGCGGGAATCCCTCCTACGAGCAGTACTTC.

The V call is TRBV24-1, the J call TRBJ2-1, with 9 bases aligning to TRBD2. The germline gives CDR1 KGHDR, CDR2 SFDVKD. Trimming removed 6 bases from V and 1 base from J; junction bases left unmatched: 6. The CDR3 contains 16 residues. Here the CDR3 DNA reads TGTGCCACCAGTTTTAGCGGGGGCCCTTCCTACAATGAGCAGTTCTTC. This encodes CATSFSGGPSYNEQFF.

The chain links TRBV18 to TRBJ1-2, with 7 bases that match TRBD1. CDR3 length equals 15 residues. The V segment lost 3 bases and the J segment 8 bases; nucleotides outside the gene matches: 12. Germline lookup yields CDR1 KGHSH and CDR2 LQKENI. The CDR3 region has the DNA TGTGCCAGCTCACCGGCTAATAGGGGGCGCTTCGGCTACACCTTC. Protein product: CASSPANRGRFGYTF.

V usage is TRBV30 and J usage is TRBJ2-1; 14 nucleotides align to TRBD2. The CDR3 contains 16 residues. Trimming at V came to 4 bases and at J to 7 bases, leaving 9 bases not matched to a gene. Germline CDR1 reads GTSNPN; CDR2 reads SVGIG (reference sequence). CDR3 amino acids: CAWNGPGTSGRNEQFF. The CDR3 bases are TGTGCCTGGAACGGGCCCGGGACTAGCGGGAGAAATGAGCAGTTCTTC.

The chain is built from TRBV29-1 and TRBJ2-1; TRBD1 matches 8 bases. The ends lost 8 bases at V and 8 bases at J; junction bases unmatched: 5. CDR1 is SQVTM and CDR2 is ANQGSEA in the germline V gene. The CDR3 length is 11 residues. The CDR3 sequence is CSTETGDEQFF. The CDR3 coding sequence is TGCAGCACCGAGACAGGGGATGAGCAGTTCTTC.

Here the CDR3 reads CASSGGGGWEQFF. The CDR3 DNA reads TGTGCCAGCAGTGGAGGAGGGGGCTGGGAGCAGTTCTTC. The chain joins TRBV2 to TRBJ2-1; possible D gene TRBD1, 7 bases. V lost 4 bases, J lost 10 bases, and 14 bases lay in between. CDR1 SNHLY and CDR2 FYNNEI come from the germline V gene. This CDR3 is 13 amino acids long.

The J gene is TRBJ1-3, the V gene TRBV7-8, with D possibly being TRBD1 (5 bases). Germline CDR1 and CDR2: SGHVS and FQNEAQ. CDR3 length: 14 amino acids. V lost 0 bases, J lost 8 bases, and 11 bases lay in between. The CDR3 sequence: CASSLATRGDTIYF. The CDR3 DNA reads TGTGCCAGCAGCTTAGCCACAAGAGGGGACACCATATATTTT.

The V gene is TRBV6-2 or TRBV6-3, the J gene TRBJ2-5; no definite D call. The CDR3 is 15 amino acids. Germline V gives CDR1 MNHEY, CDR2 SVGEGT. V was trimmed by 0 bases and J by 5 bases, leaving 13 bases between them. The CDR3 nucleotides read TGTGCCAGCAGTTACTCTTCGAAGGGAAGTGAGACCCAGTACTTC. Translated, it gives CASSYSSKGSETQYF.

The V and J genes are TRBV9 and TRBJ2-2; 7 bases map to TRBD1. V was clipped by 6 bases and J by 5 bases; unmatched bases: 4. The length of the CDR3 is 13 residues. Germline assignment: CDR1 SGDLS and CDR2 YYNGEE. This CDR3 reads CASTLQGTGELFF. For the CDR3, the DNA is TGTGCCAGCACCTTACAGGGGACCGGGGAGCTGTTTTTT.

The J gene is TRBJ1-2, the V gene TRBV4-3; D is ambiguous. This CDR3 spans 12 amino acids. Per germline, CDR1 LGHNA and CDR2 YSLEER. With 1 base removed from V and 8 bases from J, the gap between germline ends came to 8 bases. CDR3 coding DNA: TGCGCCAGCAGCCAAGCCAGCGGGGGCTACACCTTC. This sequence encodes CASSQASGGYTF.

This clonotype was seen only once. The rearrangement uses TRBV5-4 and TRBJ2-7, with D possibly called TRBD1 or TRBD2 (5 bases each). V was clipped by 0 bases and J by 7 bases, with 11 bases between them. The CDR3 loop spans 13 amino acids. Germline V gene lookup returns CDR1 SGHNT and CDR2 YYREEE (reference sequence). The CDR3 loop reads CASSLDLGEEQYF. The DNA for the CDR3 is TGTGCCAGCAGCTTGGACCTAGGGGAGGAGCAGTACTTC.

This chain uses TRBV5-1 with TRBJ1-1; 11 nucleotides align to TRBD1. The CDR3 covers 16 residues. Germline CDR1 SGHRS, CDR2 YFSETQ. V dropped 4 bases and J dropped 8; count of bases not matched to a gene: 13. CDR3: CASSRTGGSVREEAFF. DNA of the CDR3: TGCGCCAGCAGCAGGACAGGGGGCTCGGTGAGAGAAGAAGCTTTCTTT. Full variable domain (outside the CDR3, taken from reference TRBV5-1 and TRBJ1-1): KAGVTQTPRYLIKTRGQQVTLSCSPISGHRSVSWYQQTPGQGLQFLFEYFSETQRNKGNFPGRFSGRQFSNSRSEMNVSTLELGDSALYLCASSRTGGSVREEAFFGQGTRLTVV.

CDR3 in DNA: TGTGCCAGCAGTGGACGGTGGAACACTGAAGCTTTCTTT. Translated, it gives CASSGRWNTEAFF. The chain uses TRBV3-1 and TRBJ1-1; unclear D gene. Per the germline V gene, CDR1 is LGHDT and CDR2 is YNNKEL (reference sequence). V was clipped by 6 bases and J by 1 base, with 9 bases between them. This CDR3 is 13 amino acids long.

V gene TRBV27 combines with J gene TRBJ1-5; D is undetermined. Trimming stripped 8 bases from V and 1 base from J, with 15 bases between. The germline V gene encodes CDR1 MNHEY and CDR2 SMNVEV (reference sequence). This CDR3 has 15 amino acids. CDR3 sequence (DNA): TGTGCCAGCGTTTTATCTCAGGTCAGCAATCAGCCCCAGCATTTT. The encoded protein is CASVLSQVSNQPQHF.

The V call is TRBV3-1, the J call TRBJ1-5; no firm D call. The V and J ends lost 2 bases and 11 bases respectively, with 13 bases between them. CDR3 length: 13 amino acids. Germline assignment: CDR1 LGHDT and CDR2 YNNKEL (reference sequence). The CDR3 DNA reads as TGTGCCAGCAGCCAAATAGCAGGTAGATCCCAGCATTTT. Protein sequence: CASSQIAGRSQHF.

This clonotype came up a few times. The chain employs TRBV29-1 and TRBJ2-5, with TRBD1 matching over 7 bases. The CDR3 sequence is 13 residues long. Germline CDR1 reads SQVTM; CDR2 reads ANQGSEA. Trimming at V came to 7 bases and at J to 0 bases, leaving 5 bases not matched to a gene. CDR3 region: CSAEGTDQETQYF. The CDR3 DNA reads as TGCAGCGCAGAAGGGACAGACCAAGAGACCCAGTACTTC.

V usage is TRBV5-4 and J usage is TRBJ2-1; D unresolved. The CDR3 has 12 amino acids. The V end was cut by 2 bases, the J end by 10 bases, with 10 bases between. Germline V lookup: CDR1 SGHNT, CDR2 YYREEE (reference sequence). The CDR3 is CASSFISREQFF. The CDR3 nucleotides are TGTGCCAGCAGCTTCATCTCCAGGGAGCAGTTCTTC.

V usage is TRBV12-3 or TRBV12-4 and J usage is TRBJ1-5, with TRBD1 identical over 11 bases. There are 16 residues in the CDR3. After removal of 6 bases from V and 3 bases from J, the junction contained 7 bases not matched to a gene. The CDR3 loop is CASSPGQGAANQPQHF. CDR3 sequence (DNA): TGTGCCAGCAGCCCCGGACAGGGGGCTGCCAATCAGCCCCAGCATTTT.

The table lists this clonotype with a count of one. In DNA, the CDR3 is TGTGCCAGCAGCCAAGACGACACACCCGTCTACGGCTACACCTTC. Amino acids: CASSQDDTPVYGYTF. This chain connects TRBV4-2 to TRBJ1-2; D call uncertain. Trimming took 0 bases from V and 8 from J, leaving 16 bases between them. The CDR3 totals 15 residues. Germline V gene sequence: CDR1 LGHNA, CDR2 YNFKEQ.